This T cell receptor beta chain was obtained from a study of blood T cell repertoires in COVID-19. Study summary: COVID-19 samples, acute and convalescent, were from the United States, Italy and Spain. T cells, B-cell-depleted T cells, or PBMCs supplied cDNA or gDNA.

Authors' methods: Reference gene primers were amplified, and this amplification served to estimate nucleated cell counts. Clones were read by immunoSEQ multiplex PCR, and TCRdb kept only the in-frame ones, dropping some. The V and J calls and clone size are taken from that table; D and trimming were inferred from the DNA. Among fewer than 80,000 clones, less than 75% were seen once, and the ten largest hold approximately 20%. The CDR3 has 13 amino acids. Germline V lookup: CDR1 SQVTM, CDR2 ANQGSEA. With 6 bases clipped from V and 1 base from J, the junction kept 0 bases outside the gene matches. This TCR was sampled from a man aged 55 to 70 with acute or convalescent COVID-19. Source material: peripheral blood. This rearrangement joins TRBV29-1 to TRBJ1-1; 12 nucleotides align to TRBD1. CDR3: CSVGQGANTEAFF. CDR3 DNA: TGCAGCGTGGGACAGGGGGCGAACACTGAAGCTTTCTTT.